This T cell receptor (beta chain) is drawn from a study of T cell changes during pregnancy in multiple sclerosis. The table came from immunoSEQ multiplex PCR; TCRdb's copy has only in-frame clones and leaves some out. Altogether more than 55,000 clones are present, almost 95% being singletons, with the ten largest covering 0.7% to 1%. This CDR3 is 15 amino acids long. Germline assignment: CDR1 MNHGY and CDR2 SAAAGT. The specimen comprised peripheral blood, sampled in the first trimester of pregnancy. V usage is TRBV6-8 and J usage is TRBJ2-1, with 7 bases that match TRBD2. This receptor was obtained from a female donor with multiple sclerosis, enrolled in a pregnancy study. CDR3 region: CALRILGGIYNEQFF. CDR3 nucleotide sequence: TGTGCTCTACGGATCTTGGGAGGGATCTACAATGAGCAGTTCTTC.